This entry is about one T cell receptor (beta chain). As yet, its antigen is unknown. Germline CDR1 and CDR2: SEHNR and FQNEAQ (reference sequence). There are 15 residues in the CDR3. Deletions cut 5 bases from V and 6 bases from J, with 18 bases between. Relapses following autologous stem cell transplantation were seen in all patients, with brentuximab vedotin exposure varying. The data originate from a study of PD-1 blockade in classical Hodgkin lymphoma. Study as a whole: Intravenous delivery of nivolumab at 3 mg/kg to patients occurred every 2 weeks.

The study's findings and limits: There was a significant rise in CD4+ TCR diversity by C4D1, with no such rise for CD8+. Relative to healthy donors, newly diagnosed patients reportedly had lower baseline TCR diversity, which was reported as lower still in relapsed/refractory patients.

TCRdb's table, derived via immunoSEQ multiplex PCR, lists solely in-frame clones and lacks some. The data contain more than 90,000 clones, roughly 90% of them singletons. The sequence derives from a human donor with classical Hodgkin lymphoma. The gene calls are TRBV7-9 and TRBJ2-3; TRBD2 might be the D (6 bases). The sample here was peripheral blood mononuclear cells (PBMCs), taken before the second cycle of nivolumab. CDR3 protein: CASSKGDLGTDTQYF. Written as DNA, the CDR3 is TGTGCCAGCAGCAAAGGGGACTTGGGTACCGATACGCAGTATTTT.